This record looks at one TCR beta chain sequence and its context. The sample is drawn from a study of blood T cell repertoires in COVID-19. Assay used: immunoSEQ multiplex PCR; TCRdb lists only in-frame clones, some missing. The sample lists 200,000 to 250,000 clones, about nine tenths occurring once. The CDR3 length is 12 residues. Germline trimming cut 1 base from V and 11 bases from J; bases unmatched to any gene: 2. CDR1 is SGHNT and CDR2 is YENEEA in the germline V gene. In Seattle, patients joined the study during active infection and were tracked longitudinally. The J gene is TRBJ2-1, the V gene TRBV11-3, with 7 bases aligning to TRBD1. The sequence was collected from a man in his fifties with COVID-19, enrolled during active disease. The sequenced sample was peripheral blood. The CDR3 spells CASSLGDSKQFF. CDR3 nucleotides: TGTGCCAGCAGCTTAGGGGACAGTAAGCAGTTCTTC.